This T cell receptor (beta chain) stems from a study of T-cell memory formation after mild COVID-19 (dated by TCRdb to the early 2020s). For the study in its entirety: TCR sequence clusters from the two donors were found to be largely donor specific. In a couple of donors, T-cell clones that expanded and contracted after mild COVID-19 were followed by sequencing TCRalpha and TCRbeta repertoires longitudinally. The cohort was made up of two young adult volunteers, one female and one male, who were previously healthy. Study-wide findings and limitations: The second-wave clones that peaked on day 37 were not confirmed to be SARS-CoV-2 specific. Some responding clones were detected in pre-infection memory, which suggested that pre-existing cross-reactive memory T cells had joined the SARS-CoV-2 response. The study included only a couple of mild cases, and larger cohorts that include severe cases with pre-infection samples were judged to be necessary. Clones that contracted from day 15 to 85 showed balanced CD4/CD8 phenotypes, whereas a second wave of clones that expanded from day 15 to 37 leaned towards CD4+. Contracting CD4+ clones turned up mainly in the CM and EM memory subsets, whereas EMRA was where CD8+ clones were enriched.

On this clonotype: The antigen it binds to is not known. No clone much larger than this one lies a single base away; base qualities are absent.

PBMCs were isolated by Ficoll-Paque density gradient centrifugation. The instrument given in TCRdb is Illumina NovaSeq 6000. TCRalpha and TCRbeta cDNA libraries were built by 5'RACE with constant-segment primers, adding sample barcodes and unique molecular identifiers. Trizol reagent was used to extract RNA from every sample. The libraries were amplified in two PCR steps, and the second step added a second sample barcode and Illumina TruSeq adapters. The libraries were sequenced on an Illumina NovaSeq using 2 x 150 bp paired-end reads. The study's own analysis went as follows. With migec v1.2.7, reads were demultiplexed and then collapsed into UMI-guided consensus sequences. Using mixcr v2.1.11, the UMI consensuses were aligned to TRA and TRB V and J templates and assembled into clonotypes. Clonotypes were classified as expanded or contracted when called significant by both edgeR and NoisET, with noise models trained on biological replicates. For edgeR calls, the thresholds were a false discovery rate-adjusted p below 0.01 and a log2 fold-change of 1. PCA with hierarchical clustering of max-normalized trajectories of the 1000 most abundant clonotypes was used as exploratory dynamics analysis. The CD4 or CD8 phenotype of responding clones was assigned using the separately sequenced CD4+ and CD8+ repertoires. The public reads were reanalyzed by TCRdb: fastp trimming at Q25, MiXCR alignment, in-frame beta chains only. For every CDR3 protein sequence, its rows merge into one entry that carries the most common genes and DNA. The V and J calls reflect TCRdb's pipeline rather than the authors' work. The table for this sample lists over 150,000 distinct CDR3 sequences; about 18% of them were counted only once. 3.9% of the sample is held by the ten biggest clonotypes.

The germline V gene supplies CDR1 MDHEN and CDR2 SYDVKM. From the cysteine up to the phenylalanine, the CDR3 has a length of 13 residues. This entry keeps only the CDR3 DNA: 39 bases, framed from base 1. V loses 7 bases, J loses 0 bases, and the germline ends lie 9 bases apart. The receptor comes from a man in his late teens or twenties who had mild COVID-19 (a few samples of this study predate the infection). The sample titles of this study are shuffled in the database, so cell type and time point are left out; the donor was told from shared clones. The source material was PBMCs or a T cell subset sorted from them (not recorded which). The rearrangement joined TRBV28 to TRBJ1-1; confidence is insufficient to name the D gene. The DNA is as follows: TGTGCCAGCACGCGGAGGATGAACACTGAAGCTTTCTTT. The resulting protein is CASTRRMNTEAFF.